This T cell receptor beta chain was observed in a study of shared clonotypes between healthy human individuals. Study overall: The people who gave samples were two women and a few men aged 18 to 49. Donors had three CD4 naive, three CD4 memory, two CD8 naive and one CD8 memory plate apiece. Study findings and constraints: Generally, naive subsets (rather than memory subsets) showed larger estimated richness. Donor clonotype sharing was expected to depend on sequencing depth.

TCRdb keeps only in-frame clones here, not all; method: immunoSEQ multiplex PCR. The top ten hold less than 0.15% of the sample, which has 2 million to 2.5 million clones, more than 90% seen once. Remarks on this clone: Its target is not known.

The CDR3 has 14 residues. Trimming left V 4 bases short and J 7 bases short, with 14 bases between. The V gene's germline CDR1 is SGHTA and CDR2 FQGNSA. Specimen: naive CD4+ T cells sorted from blood. This sample's subset: CD45RA+ positively selected. This TCR derives from a man younger than 35 in good health. V usage is TRBV7-2 and J usage is TRBJ1-5; no clear D gene. This chain's CDR3 is CASSSSGPDQPQHF. CDR3 DNA: TGTGCCAGCAGCTCCTCGGGCCCGGACCAGCCCCAGCATTTT.